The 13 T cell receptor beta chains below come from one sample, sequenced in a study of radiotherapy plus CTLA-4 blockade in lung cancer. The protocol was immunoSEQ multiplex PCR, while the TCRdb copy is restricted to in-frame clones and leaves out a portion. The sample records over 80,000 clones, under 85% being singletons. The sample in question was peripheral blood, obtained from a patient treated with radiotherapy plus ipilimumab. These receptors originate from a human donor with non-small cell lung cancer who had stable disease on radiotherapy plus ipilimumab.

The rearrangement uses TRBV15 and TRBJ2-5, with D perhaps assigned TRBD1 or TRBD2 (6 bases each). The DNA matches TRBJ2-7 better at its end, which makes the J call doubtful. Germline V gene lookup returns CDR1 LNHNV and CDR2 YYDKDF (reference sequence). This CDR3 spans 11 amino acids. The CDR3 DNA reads TGTGCCACCAGGGAGGGGGACGAGCAGTACTTC. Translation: CATREGDEQYF.

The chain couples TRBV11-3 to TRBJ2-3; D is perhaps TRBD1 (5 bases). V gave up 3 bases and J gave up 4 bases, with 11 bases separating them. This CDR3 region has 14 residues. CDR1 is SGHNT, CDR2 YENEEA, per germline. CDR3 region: CASSFQAGSDTQYF. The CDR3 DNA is TGTGCCAGCAGCTTCCAAGCAGGGTCAGATACGCAGTATTTT.

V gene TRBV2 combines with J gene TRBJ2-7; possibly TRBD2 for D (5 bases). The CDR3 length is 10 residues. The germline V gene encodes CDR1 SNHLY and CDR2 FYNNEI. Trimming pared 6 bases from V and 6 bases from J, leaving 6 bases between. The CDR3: CASRGSEQYF. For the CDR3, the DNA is TGTGCCAGCAGGGGGAGCGAGCAGTACTTC.

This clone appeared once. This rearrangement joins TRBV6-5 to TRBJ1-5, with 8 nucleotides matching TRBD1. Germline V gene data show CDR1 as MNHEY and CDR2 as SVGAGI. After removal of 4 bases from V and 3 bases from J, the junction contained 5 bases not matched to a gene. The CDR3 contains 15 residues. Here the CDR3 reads CASSSGQGNNQPQHF. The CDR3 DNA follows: TGTGCCAGCAGTTCAGGACAGGGTAACAATCAGCCCCAGCATTTT.

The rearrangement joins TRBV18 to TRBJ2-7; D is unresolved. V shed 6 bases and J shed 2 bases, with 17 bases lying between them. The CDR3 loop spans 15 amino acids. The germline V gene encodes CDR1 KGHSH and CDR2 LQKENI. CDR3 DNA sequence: TGTGCCAGCTCGAAGAGTGGCCCCCCCACCTACGAGCAGTACTTC. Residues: CASSKSGPPTYEQYF. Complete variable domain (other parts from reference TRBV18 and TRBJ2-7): NAGVMQNPRHLVRRRGQEARLRCSPMKGHSHVYWYRQLPEEGLKFMVYLQKENIIDESGMPKERFSAEFPKEGPSILRIQQVVRGDSAAYFCASSKSGPPTYEQYFGPGTRLTVT.

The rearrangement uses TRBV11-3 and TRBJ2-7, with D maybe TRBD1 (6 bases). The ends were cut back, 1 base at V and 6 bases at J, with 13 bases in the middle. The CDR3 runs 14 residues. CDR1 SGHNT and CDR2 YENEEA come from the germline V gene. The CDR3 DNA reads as TGTGCCAGCAGCTTAGCCAGGGGAAGGGGCGAGCAGTACTTC. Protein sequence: CASSLARGRGEQYF.

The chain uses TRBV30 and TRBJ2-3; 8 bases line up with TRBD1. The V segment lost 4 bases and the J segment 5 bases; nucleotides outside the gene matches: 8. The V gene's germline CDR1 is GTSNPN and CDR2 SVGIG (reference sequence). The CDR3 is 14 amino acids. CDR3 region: CAWTGAGGRDTQYF. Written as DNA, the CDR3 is TGTGCCTGGACGGGGGCAGGGGGCCGAGATACGCAGTATTTT. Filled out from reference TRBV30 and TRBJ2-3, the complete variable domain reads SQTIHQWPATLVQPVGSPLSLECTVEGTSNPNLYWYRQAAGRGLQLLFYSVGIGQISSEVPQNLSASRPQDRQFILSSKKLLLSDSGFYLCAWTGAGGRDTQYFGPGTRLTVL.

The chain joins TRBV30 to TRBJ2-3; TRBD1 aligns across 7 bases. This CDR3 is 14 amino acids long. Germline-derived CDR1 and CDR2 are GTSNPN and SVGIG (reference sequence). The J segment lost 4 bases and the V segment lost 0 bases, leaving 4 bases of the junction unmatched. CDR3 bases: TGTGCCTGGAGTGTCGGGCAGGGGGCAGATACGCAGTATTTT. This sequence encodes CAWSVGQGADTQYF.

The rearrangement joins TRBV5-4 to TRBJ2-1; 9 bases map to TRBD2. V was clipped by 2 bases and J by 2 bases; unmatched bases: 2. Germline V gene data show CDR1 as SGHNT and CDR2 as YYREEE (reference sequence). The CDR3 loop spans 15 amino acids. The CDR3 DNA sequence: TGTGCCAGCAGCTTCAGCGGGGGGACCTACAATGAGCAGTTCTTC. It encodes CASSFSGGTYNEQFF.

The CDR3 region has the DNA TGTGCCAGCTCACAAGAACCCGACAGAGTTGGAGGCGAGCAGTACTTC. Translating it yields CASSQEPDRVGGEQYF. The chain has TRBV18 and TRBJ2-7, with D tentatively TRBD1 or TRBD2 (5 bases each). V lost 4 bases, J lost 6 bases, and 22 bases lay in between. Germline CDR1 is KGHSH and CDR2 is LQKENI. The CDR3 runs 16 residues.

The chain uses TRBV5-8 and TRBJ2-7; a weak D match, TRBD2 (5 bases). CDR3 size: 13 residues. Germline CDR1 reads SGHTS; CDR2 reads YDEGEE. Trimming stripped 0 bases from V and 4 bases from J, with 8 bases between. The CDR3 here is CASSLAEGYEQYF. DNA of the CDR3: TGTGCCAGCAGCTTGGCCGAGGGTTACGAGCAGTACTTC.

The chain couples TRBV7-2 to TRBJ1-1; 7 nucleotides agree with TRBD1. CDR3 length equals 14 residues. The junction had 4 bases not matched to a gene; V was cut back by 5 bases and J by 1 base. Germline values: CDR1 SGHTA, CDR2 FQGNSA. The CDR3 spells CASSPRGGNTEAFF. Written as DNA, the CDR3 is TGTGCCAGCAGCCCCAGGGGGGGGAACACTGAAGCTTTCTTT.

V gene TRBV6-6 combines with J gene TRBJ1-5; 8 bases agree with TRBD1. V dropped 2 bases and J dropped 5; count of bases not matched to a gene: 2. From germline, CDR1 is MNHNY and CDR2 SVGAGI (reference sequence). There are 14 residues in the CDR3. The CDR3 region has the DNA TGTGCCAGCAGTTACGCGACAGGGGATCAGCCCCAGCATTTT. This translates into CASSYATGDQPQHF.